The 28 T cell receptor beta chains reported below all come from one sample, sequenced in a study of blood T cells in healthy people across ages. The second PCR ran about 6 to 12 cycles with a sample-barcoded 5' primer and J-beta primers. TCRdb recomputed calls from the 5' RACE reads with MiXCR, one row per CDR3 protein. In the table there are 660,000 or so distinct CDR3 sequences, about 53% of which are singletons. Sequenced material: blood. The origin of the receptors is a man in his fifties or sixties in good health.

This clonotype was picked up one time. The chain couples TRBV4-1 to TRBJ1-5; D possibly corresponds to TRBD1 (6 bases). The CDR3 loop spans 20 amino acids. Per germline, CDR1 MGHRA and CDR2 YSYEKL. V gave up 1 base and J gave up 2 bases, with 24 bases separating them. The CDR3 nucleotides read TGCGCCAGCAGCCAAGGGGCTAGCGACAGGTCGACGGGAGGCAATCAGCCCCAGCATTTT. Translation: CASSQGASDRSTGGNQPQHF.

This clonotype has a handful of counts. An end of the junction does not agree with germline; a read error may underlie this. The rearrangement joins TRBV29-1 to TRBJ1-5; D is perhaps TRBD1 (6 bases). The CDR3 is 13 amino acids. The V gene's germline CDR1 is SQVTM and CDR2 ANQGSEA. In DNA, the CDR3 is TGCGGCGTACAGGGATTGGGCAATCAGCCCCAGCATTTT. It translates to CGVQGLGNQPQHF.

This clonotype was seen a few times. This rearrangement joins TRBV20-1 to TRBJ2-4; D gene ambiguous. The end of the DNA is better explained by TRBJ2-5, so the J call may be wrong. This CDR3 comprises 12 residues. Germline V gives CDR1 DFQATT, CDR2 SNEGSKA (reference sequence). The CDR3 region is CSAYPNEETQYF. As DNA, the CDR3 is TGCAGTGCTTATCCTAACGAGGAGACCCAGTACTTC.

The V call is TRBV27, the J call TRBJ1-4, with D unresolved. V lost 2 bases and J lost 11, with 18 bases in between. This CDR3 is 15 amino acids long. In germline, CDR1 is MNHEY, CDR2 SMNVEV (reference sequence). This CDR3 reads CASSLAVLPGGKLFF. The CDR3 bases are TGTGCCAGCAGTTTAGCAGTATTACCGGGAGGGAAACTGTTTTTT.

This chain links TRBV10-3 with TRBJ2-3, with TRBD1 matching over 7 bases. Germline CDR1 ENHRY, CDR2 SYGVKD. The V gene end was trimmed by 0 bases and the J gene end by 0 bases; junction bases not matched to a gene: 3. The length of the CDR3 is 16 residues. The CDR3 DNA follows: TGTGCCATCAGTGAGTCAAGCAGGGGGAGCACAGATACGCAGTATTTT. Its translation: CAISESSRGSTDTQYF.

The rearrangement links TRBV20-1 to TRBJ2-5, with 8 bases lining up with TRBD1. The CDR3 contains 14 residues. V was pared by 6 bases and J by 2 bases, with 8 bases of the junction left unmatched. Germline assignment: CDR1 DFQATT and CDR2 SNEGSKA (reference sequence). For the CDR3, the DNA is TGCAGTGCGCTCGATGGACAGGGTCAAGAGACCCAGTACTTC. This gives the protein CSALDGQGQETQYF.

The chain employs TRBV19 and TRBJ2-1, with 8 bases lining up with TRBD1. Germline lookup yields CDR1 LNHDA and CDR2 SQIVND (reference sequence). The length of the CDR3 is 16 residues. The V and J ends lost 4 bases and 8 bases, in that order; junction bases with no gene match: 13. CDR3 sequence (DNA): TGTGCCAGTAGTAAGTTGGTCGGACAGGGCATCGATGAGCAGTTCTTC. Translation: CASSKLVGQGIDEQFF.

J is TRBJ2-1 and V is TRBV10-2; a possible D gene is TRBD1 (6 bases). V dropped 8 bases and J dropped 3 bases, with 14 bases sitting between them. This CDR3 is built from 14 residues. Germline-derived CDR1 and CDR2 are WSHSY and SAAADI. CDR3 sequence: CASRRQDLYNEQFF. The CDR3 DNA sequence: TGCGCCAGCCGGAGACAGGACCTCTACAATGAGCAGTTCTTC.

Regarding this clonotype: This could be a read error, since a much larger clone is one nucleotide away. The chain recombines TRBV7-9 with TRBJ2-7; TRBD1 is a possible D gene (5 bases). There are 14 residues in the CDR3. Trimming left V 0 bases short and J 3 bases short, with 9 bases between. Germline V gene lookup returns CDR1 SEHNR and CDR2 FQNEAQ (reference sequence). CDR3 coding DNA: TGTGCCAGCAGCTTAGCCAGGGCAAACTACGAGCAGTACTTC. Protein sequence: CASSLARANYEQYF. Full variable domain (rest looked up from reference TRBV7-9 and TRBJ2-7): DTGVSQNPRHKITKRGQNVTFRCDPISEHNRLYWYRQTLGQGPEFLTYFQNEAQLEKSRLLSDRFSAERPKGSFSTLEIQRTEQGDSAMYLCASSLARANYEQYFGPGTRLTVT.

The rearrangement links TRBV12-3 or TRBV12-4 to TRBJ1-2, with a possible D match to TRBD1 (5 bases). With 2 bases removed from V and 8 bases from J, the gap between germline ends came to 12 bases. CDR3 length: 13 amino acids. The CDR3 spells CASSLQQGWGYTF. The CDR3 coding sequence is TGTGCCAGCAGTTTACAGCAGGGCTGGGGCTACACCTTC.

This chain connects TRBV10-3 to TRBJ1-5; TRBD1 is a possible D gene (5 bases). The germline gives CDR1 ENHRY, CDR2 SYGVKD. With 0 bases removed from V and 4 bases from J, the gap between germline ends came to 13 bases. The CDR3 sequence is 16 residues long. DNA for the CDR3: TGTGCCATCAGTGAGTCGGGGCAGGGACTAAATCAGCCCCAGCATTTT. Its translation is CAISESGQGLNQPQHF.

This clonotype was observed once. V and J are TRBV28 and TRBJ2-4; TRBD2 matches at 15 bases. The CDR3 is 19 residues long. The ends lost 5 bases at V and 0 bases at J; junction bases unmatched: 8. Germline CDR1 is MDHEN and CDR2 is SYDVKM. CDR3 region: CASSDGLAGGGIAKNIQYF. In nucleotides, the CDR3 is TGTGCCAGCAGTGATGGACTAGCGGGGGGGGGAATAGCCAAAAACATTCAGTACTTC.

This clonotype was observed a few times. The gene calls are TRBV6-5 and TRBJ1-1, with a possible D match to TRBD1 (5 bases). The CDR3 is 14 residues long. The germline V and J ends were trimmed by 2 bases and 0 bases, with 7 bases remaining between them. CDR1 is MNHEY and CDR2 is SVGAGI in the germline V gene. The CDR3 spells CASSYRGLNTEAFF. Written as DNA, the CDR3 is TGTGCCAGCAGTTACAGGGGTCTGAACACTGAAGCTTTCTTT.

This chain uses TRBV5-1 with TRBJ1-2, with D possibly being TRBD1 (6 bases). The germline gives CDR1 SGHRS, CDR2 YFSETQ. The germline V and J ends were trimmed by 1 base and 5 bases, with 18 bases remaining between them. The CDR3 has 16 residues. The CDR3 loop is CASSLNRDSGGYGYTF. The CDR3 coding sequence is TGCGCCAGCAGCTTGAACAGGGACTCCGGGGGTTATGGCTACACCTTC.

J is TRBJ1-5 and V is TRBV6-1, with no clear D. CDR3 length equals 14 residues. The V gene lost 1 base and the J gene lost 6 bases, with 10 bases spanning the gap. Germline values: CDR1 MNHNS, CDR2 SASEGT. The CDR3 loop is CASSEGGTRQPQHF. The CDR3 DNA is TGTGCCAGCAGTGAAGGGGGTACGCGTCAGCCCCAGCATTTT.

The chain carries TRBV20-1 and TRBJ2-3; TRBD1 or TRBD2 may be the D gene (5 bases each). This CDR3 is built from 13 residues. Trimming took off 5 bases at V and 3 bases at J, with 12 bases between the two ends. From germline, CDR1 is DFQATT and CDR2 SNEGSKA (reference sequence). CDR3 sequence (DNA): TGCAGTGCTGGGACCTCATCGACAGATACGCAGTATTTT. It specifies CSAGTSSTDTQYF.

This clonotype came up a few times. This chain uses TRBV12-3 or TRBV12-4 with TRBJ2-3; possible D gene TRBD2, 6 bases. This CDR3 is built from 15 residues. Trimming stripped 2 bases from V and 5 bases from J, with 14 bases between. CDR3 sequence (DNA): TGTGCCAGCAGTTTATCCCACTTGGGGGGAGATACGCAGTATTTT. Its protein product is CASSLSHLGGDTQYF.

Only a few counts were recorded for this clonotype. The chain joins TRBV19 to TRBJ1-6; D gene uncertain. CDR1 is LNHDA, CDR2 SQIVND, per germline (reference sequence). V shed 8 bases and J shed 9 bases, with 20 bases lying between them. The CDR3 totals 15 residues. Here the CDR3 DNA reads TGTGCCAGTCAAGACACGCCTTTATTGGGTTCACCCCTCCACTTT. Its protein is CASQDTPLLGSPLHF.

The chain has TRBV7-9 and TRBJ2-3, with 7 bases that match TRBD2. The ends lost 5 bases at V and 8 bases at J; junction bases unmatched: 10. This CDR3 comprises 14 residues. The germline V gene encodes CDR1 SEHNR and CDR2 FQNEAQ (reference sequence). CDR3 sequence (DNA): TGTGCCAGCAGCCCACCTCTTCGACTAGCTACGCAGTATTTT. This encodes CASSPPLRLATQYF.

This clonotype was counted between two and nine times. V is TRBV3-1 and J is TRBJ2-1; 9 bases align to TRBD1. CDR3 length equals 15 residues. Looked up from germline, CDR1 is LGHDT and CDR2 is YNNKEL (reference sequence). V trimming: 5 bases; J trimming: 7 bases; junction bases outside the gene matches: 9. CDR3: CASSRQGGSGNEQFF. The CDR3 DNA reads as TGTGCCAGCAGCAGACAGGGGGGATCGGGGAATGAGCAGTTCTTC.

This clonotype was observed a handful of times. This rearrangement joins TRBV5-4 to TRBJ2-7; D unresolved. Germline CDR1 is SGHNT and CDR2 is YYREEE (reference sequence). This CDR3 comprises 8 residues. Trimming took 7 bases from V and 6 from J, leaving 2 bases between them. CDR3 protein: CASGEQYF. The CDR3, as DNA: TGTGCCAGCGGCGAGCAGTACTTC.

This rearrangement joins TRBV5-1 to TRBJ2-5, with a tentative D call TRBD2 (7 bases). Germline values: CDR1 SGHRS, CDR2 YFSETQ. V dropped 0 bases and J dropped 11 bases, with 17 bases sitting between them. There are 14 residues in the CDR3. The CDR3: CASSLVGGGNEQYF. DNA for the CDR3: TGCGCCAGCAGCTTGGTAGGGGGGGGCAATGAGCAGTACTTC.

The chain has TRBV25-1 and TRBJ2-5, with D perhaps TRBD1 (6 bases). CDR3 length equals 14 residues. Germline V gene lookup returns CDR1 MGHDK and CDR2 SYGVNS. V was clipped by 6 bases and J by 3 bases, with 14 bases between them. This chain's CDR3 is CASSLDPGEETQYF. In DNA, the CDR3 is TGTGCCAGCAGCCTGGACCCAGGGGAAGAGACCCAGTACTTC.

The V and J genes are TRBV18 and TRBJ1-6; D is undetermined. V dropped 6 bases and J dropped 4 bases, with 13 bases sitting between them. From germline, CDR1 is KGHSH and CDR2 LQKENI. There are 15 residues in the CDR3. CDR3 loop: CASSTRAAYNSPLHF. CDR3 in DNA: TGTGCCAGCTCTACTCGGGCGGCTTATAATTCACCCCTCCACTTT.

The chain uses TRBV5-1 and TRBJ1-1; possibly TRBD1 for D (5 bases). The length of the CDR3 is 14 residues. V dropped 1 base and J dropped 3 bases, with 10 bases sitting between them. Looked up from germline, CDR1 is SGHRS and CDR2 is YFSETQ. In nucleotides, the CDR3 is TGCGCCAGCAGCTTGCAGGGTCGGGACACTGAAGCTTTCTTT. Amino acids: CASSLQGRDTEAFF.

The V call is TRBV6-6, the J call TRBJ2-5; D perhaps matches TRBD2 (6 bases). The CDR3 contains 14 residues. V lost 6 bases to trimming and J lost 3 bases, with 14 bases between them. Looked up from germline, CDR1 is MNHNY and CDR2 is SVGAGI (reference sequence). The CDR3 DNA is TGTGCCAGCAGCCCCTTCGGGGGAGAAGAGACCCAGTACTTC. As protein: CASSPFGGEETQYF.

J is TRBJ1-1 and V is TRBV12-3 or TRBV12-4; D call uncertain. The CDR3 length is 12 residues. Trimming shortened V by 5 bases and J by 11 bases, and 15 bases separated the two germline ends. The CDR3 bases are TGTGCCAGCAGTCCTCTACCCGGCGAGGCTTTCTTT. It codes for CASSPLPGEAFF.

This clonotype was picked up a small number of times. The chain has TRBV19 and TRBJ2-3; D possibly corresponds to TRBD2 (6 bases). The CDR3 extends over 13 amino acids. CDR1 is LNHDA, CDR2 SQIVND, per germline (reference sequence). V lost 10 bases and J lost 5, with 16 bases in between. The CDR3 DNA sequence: TGTGCCACGGGGGTATCCTTCGGAGATACGCAGTATTTT. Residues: CATGVSFGDTQYF.